Each of the 20 T cell receptor beta chains below was sequenced from the same sample in a study of OX40 agonist ivuxolimab in advanced cancers. Assay used: immunoSEQ multiplex PCR; TCRdb lists only in-frame clones, some missing. This sample carries about 64,000 clones, about four fifths of them seen once, and the ten largest clones take around 5%. Sequenced here: CD4+ or CD8+ T cells sorted from blood, sampled in a trial of the OX40 agonist ivuxolimab. The receptors derive from an adult with an advanced solid tumor such as melanoma, head and neck, liver or kidney cancer.

The chain carries TRBV19 and TRBJ2-7, with D tentatively TRBD1 or TRBD2 (5 bases each). V lost 5 bases to trimming and J lost 6 bases, with 17 bases between them. Germline V CDR1 and CDR2: LNHDA, SQIVND (reference sequence). The CDR3 sequence is 14 residues long. CDR3 DNA: TGTGCCAGTAGTGCACAGGCTTCTCGGGGCGAGCAGTACTTC. This codes for CASSAQASRGEQYF.

This clone was recorded only once. The rearrangement joins TRBV27 to TRBJ2-5; no firm D call. The CDR3 has 13 residues. CDR1 and CDR2 from the germline V gene are MNHEY and SMNVEV (reference sequence). With 2 bases removed from V and 1 base from J, the gap between germline ends came to 5 bases. CDR3 residues: CASSLPPQETQYF. In DNA form, the CDR3 reads TGTGCCAGCAGTTTACCCCCCCAAGAGACCCAGTACTTC.

This chain joins TRBV5-4 and TRBJ2-7; 11 positions match TRBD2. Germline V CDR1 and CDR2: SGHNT, YYREEE (reference sequence). This CDR3 is built from 17 residues. With V trimmed by 5 bases and J by 2 bases, 12 bases remained unmatched. The CDR3 DNA reads TGTGCCAGCAGTCGTAGTACCGGGACTAGCGGCGCCTACGAGCAGTACTTC. It is translated as CASSRSTGTSGAYEQYF. Full variable domain (outside the CDR3, taken from reference TRBV5-4 and TRBJ2-7): ETGVTQSPTHLIKTRGQQVTLRCSSQSGHNTVSWYQQALGQGPQFIFQYYREEENGRGNFPPRFSGLQFPNYSSELNVNALELDDSALYLCASSRSTGTSGAYEQYFGPGTRLTVT.

This chain uses TRBV6-1 with TRBJ1-1, with D hard to call. The germline V gene encodes CDR1 MNHNS and CDR2 SASEGT. The CDR3 consists of 13 residues. The ends were cut back, 6 bases at V and 1 base at J, with 9 bases in the middle. This chain's CDR3 is CASREGSNTEAFF. The CDR3 DNA reads TGTGCCAGCAGAGAGGGTTCGAACACTGAAGCTTTCTTT.

The J gene is TRBJ1-2, the V gene TRBV5-8; 7 bases are shared with TRBD1. Looked up from germline, CDR1 is SGHTS and CDR2 is YDEGEE. Trimming at V came to 7 bases and at J to 8 bases, leaving 11 bases not matched to a gene. CDR3 length equals 13 residues. CDR3 in amino acids: CASAPTGRYGYTF. DNA of the CDR3: TGTGCCAGCGCCCCGACAGGGAGGTACGGCTACACCTTC.

The V call is TRBV19, the J call TRBJ2-2; no clear D gene. The CDR3 length is 14 residues. Germline-derived CDR1 and CDR2 are LNHDA and SQIVND (reference sequence). V gave up 3 bases and J gave up 9 bases, with 14 bases separating them. CDR3 nucleotides: TGTGCCAGTAGTATTGATAGGGCTCGGAGGGAGCTGTTTTTT. Its translation: CASSIDRARRELFF.

The chain links TRBV2 to TRBJ2-5, with D possibly TRBD1 on 5 matching bases. CDR3 length: 13 residues. The V end was cut by 4 bases, the J end by 1 base, with 7 bases between. The germline V gene has CDR1 SNHLY and CDR2 FYNNEI. CDR3 sequence reads: CASSGDSQETQYF. The CDR3 region has the DNA TGTGCCAGCAGTGGCGACAGCCAAGAGACCCAGTACTTC.

The rearrangement links TRBV7-2 to TRBJ2-7, with a possible D match to TRBD1 (6 bases). V dropped 1 base and J dropped 4 bases, with 14 bases sitting between them. The V gene's germline CDR1 is SGHTA and CDR2 FQGNSA. This CDR3 is 15 amino acids long. CDR3 DNA: TGTGCCAGCAGCTTAGTCCCTGGACAGACGTACGAGCAGTACTTC. Its protein is CASSLVPGQTYEQYF.

The DNA for the CDR3 is TGTGCCAGCAGCCGCATCGGTACTAGCGGGCTTGACGAGCAGTACTTC. Translated, it gives CASSRIGTSGLDEQYF. V and J are TRBV7-9 and TRBJ2-7; 9 nucleotides match TRBD2. The CDR3 covers 16 residues. The ends lost 5 bases at V and 5 bases at J; junction bases unmatched: 13. CDR1 SEHNR and CDR2 FQNEAQ come from the germline V gene (reference sequence).

This clone was found a few times. The chain links TRBV19 to TRBJ1-5; TRBD1 matches 7 bases. The CDR3 runs to 15 residues. CDR1 and CDR2 (germline): LNHDA, SQIVND (reference sequence). The junction had 9 bases not matched to a gene; V was cut back by 5 bases and J by 5 bases. The CDR3 region has the DNA TGTGCCAGTAGTCCCAGACAGGGAGGCGATCAGCCCCAGCATTTT. It translates to CASSPRQGGDQPQHF.

The chain has TRBV7-2 and TRBJ2-1, with no clear D. Germline CDR1 reads SGHTA; CDR2 reads FQGNSA. V lost 1 base, J lost 5 bases, and 6 bases lay in between. The CDR3 spans 13 residues. CDR3 sequence (DNA): TGTGCCAGCAGCTTAGTCTCGGACAATGAGCAGTTCTTC. Protein: CASSLVSDNEQFF. Drawing the rest from reference TRBV7-2 and TRBJ2-1, the complete variable domain is GAGVSQSPSNKVTEKGKDVELRCDPISGHTALYWYRQSLGQGLEFLIYFQGNSAPDKSGLPSDRFSAERTGGSVSTLTIQRTQQEDSAVYLCASSLVSDNEQFFGPGTRLTVL.

The chain joins TRBV5-1 to TRBJ2-1, with no clear D. The CDR3 consists of 11 residues. Trimming pared 9 bases from V and 4 bases from J, leaving 8 bases between. Per the germline V gene, CDR1 is SGHRS and CDR2 is YFSETQ. CDR3: CANRWYNEQFF. CDR3 sequence (DNA): TGCGCCAACCGATGGTACAATGAGCAGTTCTTC.

This clone was found once. This chain joins TRBV7-2 and TRBJ2-1; D might be TRBD2 (6 bases). The V end was cut by 5 bases, the J end by 6 bases, with 11 bases between. Germline-derived CDR1 and CDR2 are SGHTA and FQGNSA. The CDR3 runs 13 residues. The CDR3 here is CASSRYGGNEQFF. DNA of the CDR3: TGTGCCAGCAGCCGGTACGGGGGCAATGAGCAGTTCTTC.

This clone was found once. The chain combines TRBV10-3 with TRBJ1-6; 9 positions match TRBD1. The V gene end was trimmed by 6 bases and the J gene end by 9 bases; junction bases not matched to a gene: 6. Germline-derived CDR1 and CDR2 are ENHRY and SYGVKD. CDR3 length: 14 amino acids. The CDR3 DNA follows: TGTGCCATCAGAACGGGACAGGGAAGTTCACCCCTCCACTTT. Residues: CAIRTGQGSSPLHF.

The chain carries TRBV30 and TRBJ1-3; D is perhaps TRBD1 (5 bases). Trimming left V 0 bases short and J 2 bases short, with 8 bases between. Germline-derived CDR1 and CDR2 are GTSNPN and SVGIG (reference sequence). The CDR3 has 14 residues. The CDR3 DNA reads as TGTGCCTGGAGTGTACGGGGGGCTGGAAACACCATATATTTT. Residues: CAWSVRGAGNTIYF.

The gene calls are TRBV7-2 and TRBJ1-6, with 7 bases lining up with TRBD1. Germline CDR1 and CDR2: SGHTA and FQGNSA. CDR3 length: 14 amino acids. With V trimmed by 5 bases and J by 10 bases, 8 bases remained unmatched. The CDR3 sequence: CASSQGQNYSPLHF. The CDR3 DNA reads as TGTGCCAGCAGCCAGGGACAGAACTACTCACCCCTCCACTTT. The whole variable domain, filled in from reference TRBV7-2 and TRBJ1-6, reads GAGVSQSPSNKVTEKGKDVELRCDPISGHTALYWYRQSLGQGLEFLIYFQGNSAPDKSGLPSDRFSAERTGGSVSTLTIQRTQQEDSAVYLCASSQGQNYSPLHFGNGTRLTVT.

This chain uses TRBV5-1 with TRBJ2-1; 13 bases align to TRBD2. This CDR3 spans 16 amino acids. Germline V CDR1 and CDR2: SGHRS, YFSETQ. The ends lost 4 bases at V and 2 bases at J; junction bases unmatched: 3. CDR3 amino acids: CASSRTSGSPYNEQFF. DNA of the CDR3: TGCGCCAGCAGCAGGACTAGCGGGAGTCCCTACAATGAGCAGTTCTTC.

V usage is TRBV28 and J usage is TRBJ1-2; TRBD1 might be the D (5 bases). The CDR3 is 13 amino acids. The V end lost 5 bases, the J end lost 1 base, and 8 bases lay between the germline ends. CDR1 and CDR2 from the germline V gene are MDHEN and SYDVKM. The CDR3 here is CASSTTVNYGYTF. Written as DNA, the CDR3 is TGTGCCAGCAGTACGACAGTTAACTATGGCTACACCTTC.

The chain carries TRBV5-4 and TRBJ2-4, with a possible D match to TRBD1 (6 bases). The germline gives CDR1 SGHNT, CDR2 YYREEE (reference sequence). This CDR3 is 13 amino acids long. Trimming stripped 4 bases from V and 8 bases from J, with 13 bases between. DNA of the CDR3: TGTGCCAGCAGCCCAACAGGGTCGGACATTCAGTACTTC. Translation gives CASSPTGSDIQYF. The full variable domain, with the rest looked up from reference TRBV5-4 and TRBJ2-4, is ETGVTQSPTHLIKTRGQQVTLRCSSQSGHNTVSWYQQALGQGPQFIFQYYREEENGRGNFPPRFSGLQFPNYSSELNVNALELDDSALYLCASSPTGSDIQYFGAGTRLSVL.

The chain carries TRBV19 and TRBJ2-5, with a possible D match to TRBD2 (6 bases). The end of the DNA is better explained by TRBJ2-7, so the J call may be wrong. Germline CDR1 LNHDA, CDR2 SQIVND (reference sequence). CDR3 length: 13 residues. The CDR3 loop is CASRGSGSYEQYF. In DNA form, the CDR3 reads TGTGCCAGTAGAGGTAGCGGCTCCTACGAGCAGTACTTC.